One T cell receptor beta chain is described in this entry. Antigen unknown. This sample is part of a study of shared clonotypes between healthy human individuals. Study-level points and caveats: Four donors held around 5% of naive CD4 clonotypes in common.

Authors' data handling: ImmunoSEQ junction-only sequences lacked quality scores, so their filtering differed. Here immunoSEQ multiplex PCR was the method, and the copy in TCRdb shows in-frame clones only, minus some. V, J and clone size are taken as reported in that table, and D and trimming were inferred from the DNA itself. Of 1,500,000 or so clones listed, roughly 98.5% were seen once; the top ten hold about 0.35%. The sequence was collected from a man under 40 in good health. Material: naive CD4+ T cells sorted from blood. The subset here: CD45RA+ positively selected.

CDR3 DNA sequence: TGTGCCAGCAGCCAATTGGGGCTAGCGGGAGGGTTTAGCACAGATACGCAGTATTTT. It specifies CASSQLGLAGGFSTDTQYF. The genes are TRBV9 and TRBJ2-3, with 12 bases aligning to TRBD2. Germline V gene sequence: CDR1 SGDLS, CDR2 YYNGEE. After removal of 4 bases from V and 0 bases from J, the junction contained 12 bases not matched to a gene. The CDR3 has 19 amino acids.